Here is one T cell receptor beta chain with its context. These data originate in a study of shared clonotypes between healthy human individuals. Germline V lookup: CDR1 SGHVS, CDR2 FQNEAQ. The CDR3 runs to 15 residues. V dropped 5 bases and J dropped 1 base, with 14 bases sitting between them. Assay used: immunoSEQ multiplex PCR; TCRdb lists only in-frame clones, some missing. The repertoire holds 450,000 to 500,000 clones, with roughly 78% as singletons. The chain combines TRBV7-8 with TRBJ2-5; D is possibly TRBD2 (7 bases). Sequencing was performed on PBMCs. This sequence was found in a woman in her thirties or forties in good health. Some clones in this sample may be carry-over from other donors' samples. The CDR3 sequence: CASSPRGGGQETQYF. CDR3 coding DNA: TGTGCCAGCAGCCCTAGGGGAGGGGGCCAAGAGACCCAGTACTTC.